A single sample is the source of the 12 T cell receptor beta chains below, sequenced in a study of T cell responses to AZD1222 COVID-19 vaccine (dated by TCRdb to the early 2020s). Reading the label with the study, this specimen's time point is: about 28 days (+/-7) after the second vaccine dose. Library generation was performed with the immunoSEQ multiplex PCR assay. Imported from immuneACCESS, the table was reduced by TCRdb to in-frame sequences with V and J called. These copies leave out some clones; in studies compared against another copy, an unresolved V gene accounts for under half, and the cause of the remainder is not known. The sample has tens of thousands of clones on record, 70% to 80% of them singletons. About 3.5% of the sample is in the top ten clones. Sample: peripheral blood, taken 28 days after the second AZD1222 dose. These receptors were collected from an adult who received the AZD1222 COVID-19 vaccine.

In this sample, this clone turned up a few times. This CDR3 is also generated by other DNA sequences in the sample. The J gene is TRBJ1-1, the V gene TRBV18; 7 bases fit TRBD1. In germline, CDR1 is KGHSH, CDR2 LQKENI. The CDR3 contains 13 residues. Germline trimming cut 6 bases from V and 5 bases from J; bases unmatched to any gene: 6. The CDR3 region has the DNA TGTGCCAGCTCGTCCACAGGGGATACTGAAGCTTTCTTT. It codes for CASSSTGDTEAFF.

CDR3 sequence (DNA): TGCGCCAGCAGCTTTCAGGGGGACGGCGGGACTGAAGCTTTCTTT. Amino acid sequence: CASSFQGDGGTEAFF. The chain is built from TRBV5-1 and TRBJ1-1, with 7 bases that match TRBD1. After removal of 2 bases from V and 5 bases from J, the junction contained 9 bases not matched to a gene. CDR1 and CDR2 (germline): SGHRS, YFSETQ. The CDR3 is 15 amino acids. Full variable domain (rest looked up from reference TRBV5-1 and TRBJ1-1): KAGVTQTPRYLIKTRGQQVTLSCSPISGHRSVSWYQQTPGQGLQFLFEYFSETQRNKGNFPGRFSGRQFSNSRSEMNVSTLELGDSALYLCASSFQGDGGTEAFFGQGTRLTVV.

The rearrangement links TRBV5-1 to TRBJ1-2, with 9 bases that match TRBD1. Germline lookup yields CDR1 SGHRS and CDR2 YFSETQ. Unmatched junction bases numbered 4, after V lost 2 bases and J lost 8 bases. The CDR3 totals 13 residues. The CDR3 DNA sequence: TGCGCCAGCAGCTTCGGACAGGGGAGCGGCTACACCTTC. Translating it yields CASSFGQGSGYTF.

The chain links TRBV28 to TRBJ1-3, with 7 bases lining up with TRBD1. The V gene's germline CDR1 is MDHEN and CDR2 SYDVKM. The ends lost 2 bases at V and 0 bases at J; junction bases unmatched: 4. There are 16 residues in the CDR3. The CDR3 DNA sequence: TGTGCCAGCAGTTTAGTGGACAGGCCCTCTGGAAACACCATATATTTT. Encoded protein: CASSLVDRPSGNTIYF. The full variable domain, rest sourced from reference TRBV28 and TRBJ1-3, is DVKVTQSSRYLVKRTGEKVFLECVQDMDHENMFWYRQDPGLGLRLIYFSYDVKMKEKGDIPEGYSVSREKKERFSLILESASTNQTSMYLCASSLVDRPSGNTIYFGEGSWLTVV.

This clone was counted once. The chain joins TRBV5-5 to TRBJ2-7, with D possibly matching TRBD1 (6 bases). From germline, CDR1 is SGHKS and CDR2 YYEKEE (reference sequence). Trimming cost V 2 bases and J 1 base, with 10 bases left between them. This CDR3 has 14 residues. The CDR3 loop is CASSFVGQSYEQYF. CDR3 DNA: TGTGCCAGCAGCTTTGTCGGACAGTCCTACGAGCAGTACTTC. The variable domain in full, completed from reference TRBV5-5 and TRBJ2-7, reads DAGVTQSPTHLIKTRGQQVTLRCSPISGHKSVSWYQQVLGQGPQFIFQYYEKEERGRGNFPDRFSARQFPNYSSELNVNALLLGDSALYLCASSFVGQSYEQYFGPGTRLTVT.

The rearrangement uses TRBV2 and TRBJ2-1, with 7 bases lining up with TRBD1. The V gene's germline CDR1 is SNHLY and CDR2 FYNNEI. J lost 5 bases, V lost 8 bases, and 9 bases had no gene match. The CDR3 sequence is 14 residues long. This chain's CDR3 is CASFEDRQHNEQFF. The CDR3 region has the DNA TGTGCCAGCTTCGAGGACAGGCAGCACAATGAGCAGTTCTTC. Full variable domain (outside the CDR3, taken from reference TRBV2 and TRBJ2-1): EPEVTQTPSHQVTQMGQEVILRCVPISNHLYFYWYRQILGQKVEFLVSFYNNEISEKSEIFDDQFSVERPDGSNFTLKIRSTKLEDSAMYFCASFEDRQHNEQFFGPGTRLTVL.

This chain connects TRBV10-2 to TRBJ1-1; 7 bases are shared with TRBD1. Trimming took 0 bases from V and 1 from J; bases not matched to a gene: 14. The CDR3 has 19 amino acids. Germline CDR1 WSHSY, CDR2 SAAADI. This CDR3 is CASSESIVTGARGNTEAFF. CDR3 DNA: TGCGCCAGCAGTGAGTCCATAGTTACAGGGGCCAGAGGGAACACTGAAGCTTTCTTT.

The rearrangement uses TRBV30 and TRBJ2-2, with TRBD2 as a possible D gene (5 bases). CDR3 length: 14 amino acids. V was clipped by 3 bases and J by 0 bases, with 8 bases between them. Germline-derived CDR1 and CDR2 are GTSNPN and SVGIG (reference sequence). The CDR3, as DNA: TGTGCCTGGAGCCGGGGTGCGAACACCGGGGAGCTGTTTTTT. The encoded protein is CAWSRGANTGELFF.

This sequence joins TRBV7-8 and TRBJ2-2; a possible D gene is TRBD2 (6 bases). Germline V lookup: CDR1 SGHVS, CDR2 FQNEAQ. V was clipped by 2 bases and J by 1 base, with 8 bases between them. This CDR3 contains 15 residues. The CDR3 region is CASSLTGVNTGELFF. CDR3 coding DNA: TGTGCCAGCAGCTTAACGGGGGTGAACACCGGGGAGCTGTTTTTT.

The chain joins TRBV18 to TRBJ2-2; D is perhaps TRBD1 or TRBD2 (6 bases each). CDR3 length: 16 residues. The germline V and J ends were trimmed by 1 base and 4 bases, with 13 bases remaining between them. Germline loops: CDR1 KGHSH, CDR2 LQKENI. The CDR3 is CASSPRDGGGTGELFF. For the CDR3, the DNA is TGTGCCAGCTCACCACGGGACGGGGGCGGCACCGGGGAGCTGTTTTTT.

The gene calls are TRBV11-2 and TRBJ2-5; TRBD2 is a possible D gene (7 bases). This CDR3 spans 15 amino acids. V was trimmed by 1 base and J by 5 bases, leaving 14 bases between them. Per germline, CDR1 SGHAT and CDR2 FQNNGV. The CDR3 DNA follows: TGTGCCAGCAGCTTAGGTCGTGGCGGGGGCGAGACCCAGTACTTC. Translating it yields CASSLGRGGGETQYF.

The chain carries TRBV6-5 and TRBJ1-1; D possibly corresponds to TRBD1 (5 bases). The length of the CDR3 is 14 residues. Germline loops: CDR1 MNHEY, CDR2 SVGAGI. Trimming removed 4 bases from V and 3 bases from J, with 12 bases in between. The CDR3 DNA is TGTGCCAGCAGTTCGCGAATGACAGACACTGAAGCTTTCTTT. It is translated as CASSSRMTDTEAFF.